One and the same sample provided the 25 T cell receptor beta chains below, sequenced in a study of blood T cell repertoires in COVID-19. Sequencing was performed with immunoSEQ multiplex PCR; in TCRdb, only in-frame clones are kept and a portion is missing. The top ten hold roughly 6.7% of the sample, which has 250,000 to 300,000 clones, around 84% seen once. Sequenced input: PBMCs or T cells enriched from blood (not recorded which). Receptors were obtained from a woman between 50 and 59 years old who had been exposed to COVID-19.

This chain connects TRBV28 to TRBJ1-5; no reliable D call. CDR1 is MDHEN and CDR2 is SYDVKM in the germline V gene. V lost 5 bases to trimming and J lost 6 bases, with 11 bases between them. CDR3 length: 13 amino acids. CDR3 DNA: TGTGCCAGCAGTCCGCCCCGGGGTCAGCCCCAGCATTTT. It is translated as CASSPPRGQPQHF.

The chain employs TRBV2 and TRBJ1-1, with no clear D. CDR1 and CDR2 from the germline V gene are SNHLY and FYNNEI. This CDR3 has 14 residues. Trimming pared 3 bases from V and 5 bases from J, leaving 13 bases between. DNA of the CDR3: TGTGCCAGCAGTGAGACTGGAGGAAGGACTGAAGCTTTCTTT. Translation gives CASSETGGRTEAFF.

In this sample, this clone turned up once. CDR3 in amino acids: CASSVGHSQETQYF. DNA for the CDR3: TGTGCCAGCAGCGTGGGACATTCCCAAGAGACCCAGTACTTC. The V gene is TRBV5-5, the J gene TRBJ2-5; a possible D gene is TRBD1 (6 bases). Deletions cut 4 bases from V and 1 base from J, with 11 bases between. Germline CDR1 and CDR2: SGHKS and YYEKEE (reference sequence). CDR3 size: 14 residues.

This clone has only one observation. The chain is built from TRBV7-9 and TRBJ1-1; 7 nucleotides match TRBD1. The CDR3 spans 13 residues. V was pared by 10 bases and J by 1 base, with 6 bases of the junction left unmatched. Germline assignment: CDR1 SEHNR and CDR2 FQNEAQ (reference sequence). The CDR3 region is CATRQGSNTEAFF. Written as DNA, the CDR3 is TGTGCCACCCGACAGGGCTCGAACACTGAAGCTTTCTTT.

The gene calls are TRBV18 and TRBJ2-3; possibly TRBD1 for D (5 bases). The CDR3 loop spans 14 amino acids. The germline V gene has CDR1 KGHSH and CDR2 LQKENI. The V and J ends lost 2 bases and 0 bases respectively, with 6 bases between them. Here the CDR3 reads CASSPGASTDTQYF. The CDR3 coding sequence is TGTGCCAGCTCACCAGGGGCTAGCACAGATACGCAGTATTTT.

The J gene is TRBJ1-1, the V gene TRBV9; D remains ambiguous. The CDR3 extends over 14 amino acids. Germline V lookup: CDR1 SGDLS, CDR2 YYNGEE. V gave up 5 bases and J gave up 1 base, with 12 bases separating them. The DNA of the CDR3 is TGTGCCAGCAGTCAAGCCGCCGGGAACACTGAAGCTTTCTTT. It specifies CASSQAAGNTEAFF.

V and J are TRBV10-2 and TRBJ2-1; TRBD2 aligns across 13 bases. The CDR3 loop spans 16 amino acids. The germline V gene encodes CDR1 WSHSY and CDR2 SAAADI. Losses at the gene ends were 3 bases for V and 4 bases for J; bases not matched to a gene: 3. In DNA, the CDR3 is TGCGCCAGCAGTGACCCGGGACTAGCGGGGTACAATGAGCAGTTCTTC. This encodes CASSDPGLAGYNEQFF.

The V gene is TRBV5-5, the J gene TRBJ2-7; D is uncertain. The CDR3 is 13 amino acids. CDR1 SGHKS and CDR2 YYEKEE come from the germline V gene (reference sequence). V gave up 1 base and J gave up 4 bases, with 9 bases separating them. CDR3 DNA sequence: TGTGCCAGCAGCTTGACGAGCGTTTACGAGCAGTACTTC. Translation gives CASSLTSVYEQYF.

The chain combines TRBV28 with TRBJ1-2; TRBD1 agrees at 8 bases. CDR3 length: 12 amino acids. CDR1 MDHEN and CDR2 SYDVKM come from the germline V gene. The J segment lost 8 bases and the V segment lost 11 bases, leaving 10 bases of the junction unmatched. The CDR3 DNA is TGTGCCGCGGGACAGGTGGTAAGAGGCTACACCTTC. Translated: CAAGQVVRGYTF.

J is TRBJ2-7 and V is TRBV10-3; 7 bases match TRBD2. This CDR3 spans 13 amino acids. J was trimmed by 13 bases and V by 4 bases; bases with no gene match: 13. Germline loops: CDR1 ENHRY, CDR2 SYGVKD. The CDR3 is CAISALGEGRYYF. The CDR3 DNA follows: TGTGCCATCAGTGCCCTCGGGGAGGGTCGGTACTACTTC.

The chain is built from TRBV28 and TRBJ2-1, with 10 bases that match TRBD1. The CDR3 has 15 amino acids. The V and J ends lost 5 bases and 3 bases, in that order; junction bases with no gene match: 4. The germline CDR1 and CDR2 sequences are MDHEN and SYDVKM. The DNA of the CDR3 is TGTGCCAGCAGTGCCCGGGACAGGGGCTACAATGAGCAGTTCTTC. It translates to CASSARDRGYNEQFF.

The V call is TRBV4-1, the J call TRBJ1-1; tentative D call: TRBD1 (5 bases). CDR1 is MGHRA and CDR2 is YSYEKL in the germline V gene. The CDR3 has 17 amino acids. With 0 bases removed from V and 0 bases from J, the gap between germline ends came to 14 bases. CDR3 coding DNA: TGCGCCAGCAGCCAAGAAAGGGGCAGCTACATGAACACTGAAGCTTTCTTT. It specifies CASSQERGSYMNTEAFF.

The gene calls are TRBV30 and TRBJ2-5, with 10 bases lining up with TRBD2. This CDR3 contains 14 residues. With V trimmed by 2 bases and J by 4 bases, 4 bases remained unmatched. Per the germline V gene, CDR1 is GTSNPN and CDR2 is SVGIG (reference sequence). CDR3 sequence reads: CAWSKLAGLETQYF. CDR3 bases: TGTGCCTGGAGTAAACTAGCGGGGCTAGAGACCCAGTACTTC.

The V gene is TRBV15, the J gene TRBJ2-3; 7 bases agree with TRBD2. Germline V gene lookup returns CDR1 LNHNV and CDR2 YYDKDF (reference sequence). This CDR3 is 14 amino acids long. The V segment lost 5 bases and the J segment 4 bases; nucleotides outside the gene matches: 6. CDR3 bases: TGTGCCACCAGCCGGGGGGAGAGGGCAGATACGCAGTATTTT. It encodes CATSRGERADTQYF.

This clone was recorded only once. This chain connects TRBV7-9 to TRBJ2-2; D possibly corresponds to TRBD2 (5 bases). Trimming stripped 1 base from V and 2 bases from J, with 8 bases between. CDR1 SEHNR and CDR2 FQNEAQ come from the germline V gene (reference sequence). This CDR3 region has 15 residues. The CDR3: CASSLESGNTGELFF. The CDR3 bases are TGTGCCAGCAGCTTAGAATCGGGAAACACCGGGGAGCTGTTTTTT.

Regarding this clone: The sample carries other DNA sequences with the same CDR3. The chain uses TRBV19 and TRBJ1-1; D is ambiguous. Germline CDR1 is LNHDA and CDR2 is SQIVND (reference sequence). The CDR3 has 13 amino acids. Trimming shortened V by 3 bases and J by 1 base, and 6 bases separated the two germline ends. The CDR3, as DNA: TGTGCCAGTAGTATTCGACAGAACACTGAAGCTTTCTTT. Protein sequence: CASSIRQNTEAFF.

This clone appeared once. The chain links TRBV29-1 to TRBJ2-6, with D possibly matching TRBD2 (6 bases). This CDR3 region has 16 residues. Trimming took 6 bases from V and 2 from J, leaving 17 bases between them. Germline CDR1 and CDR2: SQVTM and ANQGSEA. Written as DNA, the CDR3 is TGCAGCGTCCGGCTGGGGGGAGAAACTGGGGCCAACGTCCTGACTTTC. As protein: CSVRLGGETGANVLTF. Based on the CDR3 plus reference TRBV29-1 and TRBJ2-6, the full variable domain is SAVISQKPSRDICQRGTSLTIQCQVDSQVTMMFWYRQQPGQSLTLIATANQGSEATYESGFVIDKFPISRPNLTFSTLTVSNMSPEDSSIYLCSVRLGGETGANVLTFGAGSRLTVL.

The chain employs TRBV4-3 and TRBJ2-1; D is unclear. This CDR3 contains 17 residues. The germline V gene has CDR1 LGHNA and CDR2 YSLEER. Trimming left V 1 base short and J 3 bases short, with 16 bases between. CDR3 sequence reads: CASSQGSFSSIYNEQFF. In DNA form, the CDR3 reads TGCGCCAGCAGCCAAGGTTCTTTTAGCTCGATCTACAATGAGCAGTTCTTC.

This rearrangement joins TRBV11-2 to TRBJ1-1, with D possibly matching TRBD1 (6 bases). This CDR3 spans 15 amino acids. Trimming shortened V by 5 bases and J by 0 bases, and 13 bases separated the two germline ends. CDR1 and CDR2 from the germline V gene are SGHAT and FQNNGV. The CDR3 DNA is TGTGCCAGCAGCCAGACCGGGACACTGAACACTGAAGCTTTCTTT. This gives the protein CASSQTGTLNTEAFF.

V is TRBV7-9 and J is TRBJ1-1, with 8 bases matching TRBD1. Germline lookup yields CDR1 SEHNR and CDR2 FQNEAQ (reference sequence). V was pared by 11 bases and J by 2 bases, with 7 bases of the junction left unmatched. CDR3 size: 13 residues. The CDR3 loop reads CALDPGGNTEAFF. The CDR3 DNA reads TGTGCCCTCGACCCAGGGGGCAACACTGAAGCTTTCTTT.

The V call is TRBV28, the J call TRBJ2-2, with TRBD1 matching 9 bases. The germline gives CDR1 MDHEN, CDR2 SYDVKM. The CDR3 spans 17 residues. V was pared by 2 bases and J by 1 base, with 5 bases of the junction left unmatched. The CDR3 loop is CASSLVQGAMNTGELFF. The CDR3 DNA follows: TGTGCCAGCAGTTTAGTACAGGGGGCTATGAACACCGGGGAGCTGTTTTTT.

The chain couples TRBV7-2 to TRBJ1-2, with D possibly TRBD1 on 5 matching bases. V was clipped by 5 bases and J by 8 bases, with 18 bases between them. This CDR3 is 14 amino acids long. Germline V gene sequence: CDR1 SGHTA, CDR2 FQGNSA. The CDR3: CASSQAGNRGGYTF. The CDR3 nucleotides read TGTGCCAGCAGCCAGGCAGGGAATCGTGGCGGCTACACCTTC.

V and J are TRBV19 and TRBJ1-5; D unclear. With 5 bases removed from V and 5 bases from J, the gap between germline ends came to 7 bases. The CDR3 extends over 12 amino acids. Germline CDR1 reads LNHDA; CDR2 reads SQIVND (reference sequence). CDR3 residues: CASSADYQPQHF. Written as DNA, the CDR3 is TGTGCCAGTAGTGCAGACTATCAGCCCCAGCATTTT.

The chain recombines TRBV6-2 or TRBV6-3 with TRBJ1-5; D not certain. V was shortened by 4 bases and J by 4 bases, with 11 bases between the two germline ends. CDR1 is MNHEY and CDR2 is SVGEGT in the germline V gene. The CDR3 has 14 residues. CDR3 amino acids: CASSLIGWNQPQHF. Written as DNA, the CDR3 is TGTGCCAGCAGTTTGATCGGTTGGAATCAGCCCCAGCATTTT.

This clone has only one observation. The rearrangement links TRBV12-3 or TRBV12-4 to TRBJ1-1; 8 nucleotides align to TRBD1. V lost 6 bases to trimming and J lost 13 bases; unmatched junction nucleotides: 10. This CDR3 is built from 12 residues. CDR3 DNA: TGTGCCAGCAGCCTGGGACAGGAAAGGGATTTCTTT. Translating it yields CASSLGQERDFF.